One and the same sample provided the 30 T cell receptor beta chains below, sequenced in a study of shared clonotypes between healthy human individuals. Here immunoSEQ multiplex PCR was the method, and the copy in TCRdb shows in-frame clones only, minus some. The sample consists of some 1 million clones, roughly 80% of them appearing once. The sequenced material came from memory CD4+ T cells sorted from blood. This sample's subset: CD45RA-negative fraction. Receptors originate from a man aged 18 to 29 in good health.

This chain joins TRBV11-1 and TRBJ2-3, with 13 bases that match TRBD2. The trim removed 8 bases at V and 3 bases at J, leaving 8 bases unmatched. This CDR3 is 16 amino acids long. Per germline, CDR1 SGHAT and CDR2 FQDESV (reference sequence). The chain's CDR3 is CASRLGLAGSTDTQYF. CDR3 coding DNA: TGTGCCAGCCGACTGGGACTAGCGGGGTCGACAGATACGCAGTATTTT. Full variable domain (rest looked up from reference TRBV11-1 and TRBJ2-3): EAEVAQSPRYKITEKSQAVAFWCDPISGHATLYWYRQILGQGPELLVQFQDESVVDDSQLPKDRFSAERLKGVDSTLKIQPAELGDSAMYLCASRLGLAGSTDTQYFGPGTRLTVL.

The genes are TRBV2 and TRBJ1-6; D remains ambiguous. The CDR3 loop spans 12 amino acids. In germline, CDR1 is SNHLY, CDR2 FYNNEI. V lost 5 bases to trimming and J lost 9 bases, with 8 bases between them. CDR3 nucleotide sequence: TGTGCCAGCAGTCACGGCCTTTCACCCCTCCACTTT. Translation: CASSHGLSPLHF.

This chain links TRBV5-1 with TRBJ1-1; D gene ambiguous. Trimming removed 3 bases from V and 2 bases from J, with 11 bases in between. Germline CDR1 SGHRS, CDR2 YFSETQ. The CDR3 length is 14 residues. CDR3 sequence: CASSYTTKNTEAFF. In nucleotides, the CDR3 is TGCGCCAGCAGCTACACTACAAAAAACACTGAAGCTTTCTTT.

The rearrangement joins TRBV5-1 to TRBJ2-4, with D maybe TRBD2 (7 bases). CDR3 size: 17 residues. The V end was cut by 0 bases, the J end by 5 bases, with 18 bases between. Germline-derived CDR1 and CDR2 are SGHRS and YFSETQ. The CDR3 sequence is CASSLALRREGENIQYF. The CDR3 DNA follows: TGCGCCAGCAGCTTGGCCCTCCGCAGGGAGGGGGAAAACATTCAGTACTTC.

The genes are TRBV25-1 and TRBJ2-5, with 11 nucleotides matching TRBD2. Trimming at V came to 4 bases and at J to 5 bases, leaving 6 bases not matched to a gene. The CDR3 contains 15 residues. Germline assignment: CDR1 MGHDK and CDR2 SYGVNS. The chain's CDR3 is CASSVSGRAFETQYF. The CDR3 DNA reads as TGTGCCAGCAGTGTTAGCGGGAGGGCCTTTGAGACCCAGTACTTC.

Note on this clone: This probably arose from a read error, given a far larger clone one base away. The CDR3 is CASNHDSYEQYF. DNA of the CDR3: TGTGCCAGCAACCACGACTCGTACGAGCAGTACTTC. The J gene is TRBJ2-7, the V gene TRBV11-2; no clear D gene. V gave up 7 bases and J gave up 4 bases, with 11 bases separating them. Per the germline V gene, CDR1 is SGHAT and CDR2 is FQNNGV. The CDR3 runs 12 residues.

This clone was seen ten or more times. This chain links TRBV5-4 with TRBJ2-5; D is unclear. The CDR3 sequence is 14 residues long. Between the trimmed V and J ends, which lost 0 bases and 1 base, there was a span of 7 bases. The germline V gene encodes CDR1 SGHNT and CDR2 YYREEE (reference sequence). This CDR3 reads CASSLASLQETQYF. CDR3 DNA: TGTGCCAGCAGCTTGGCCAGTCTCCAAGAGACCCAGTACTTC.

The chain is built from TRBV7-9 and TRBJ2-5, with 8 positions matching TRBD2. Germline V gene lookup returns CDR1 SEHNR and CDR2 FQNEAQ (reference sequence). The J segment lost 5 bases and the V segment lost 3 bases, leaving 11 bases of the junction unmatched. The CDR3 is 16 residues long. CDR3 sequence (DNA): TGTGCCAGCAGCTTTATCTCCGGGAGGGCCTGGGAGACCCAGTACTTC. Amino acid sequence: CASSFISGRAWETQYF.

CDR3 in amino acids: CASSSGIWTDTQYF. In DNA form, the CDR3 reads TGTGCCAGCAGCTCGGGGATATGGACAGATACGCAGTATTTT. The chain couples TRBV11-2 to TRBJ2-3, with D possibly being TRBD2 (5 bases). CDR1 is SGHAT, CDR2 FQNNGV, per germline. The CDR3 covers 14 residues. V was clipped by 4 bases and J by 3 bases, with 11 bases between them.

Concerning this clone itself: The identical CDR3 is also encoded by other nucleotide sequences in the sample. The rearrangement links TRBV20-1 to TRBJ2-7; D unresolved. The CDR3 loop spans 11 amino acids. Germline CDR1 reads DFQATT; CDR2 reads SNEGSKA (reference sequence). V dropped 3 bases and J dropped 6 bases, with 9 bases sitting between them. CDR3: CSARTGSEQYF. CDR3 bases: TGCAGTGCTAGGACCGGTTCCGAGCAGTACTTC.

The V gene is TRBV6-5, the J gene TRBJ2-7; D perhaps matches TRBD2 (6 bases). The CDR3 length is 15 residues. The germline V and J ends were trimmed by 7 bases and 2 bases, with 18 bases remaining between them. The germline V gene has CDR1 MNHEY and CDR2 SVGAGI. The CDR3 loop reads CASTLLGLTAYEQYF. CDR3 bases: TGTGCCAGCACCCTCCTTGGACTAACGGCCTACGAGCAGTACTTC.

The CDR3 loop reads CAIVPGTPHTIYF. The CDR3 DNA sequence: TGTGCCATTGTACCTGGCACACCACACACCATATATTTT. The chain employs TRBV10-3 and TRBJ1-3; D gene ambiguous. The CDR3 has 13 residues. CDR1 is ENHRY, CDR2 SYGVKD, per germline. The ends were cut back, 9 bases at V and 8 bases at J, with 17 bases in the middle.

This chain joins TRBV14 and TRBJ1-6; D may be TRBD1 (6 bases). The CDR3 sequence is 19 residues long. Germline V gives CDR1 SGHDN, CDR2 FVKESK. The V end lost 4 bases, the J end lost 0 bases, and 19 bases lay between the germline ends. The CDR3 nucleotides read TGTGCCAGCAGCCTACTACCGACTGGGGGCAGCTCCTATAATTCACCCCTCCACTTT. Translating gives CASSLLPTGGSSYNSPLHF.

The V gene is TRBV14, the J gene TRBJ2-2, with D perhaps TRBD1 (5 bases). V was clipped by 1 base and J by 8 bases, with 11 bases between them. Germline CDR1 reads SGHDN; CDR2 reads FVKESK. The CDR3 has 14 amino acids. The CDR3 region has the DNA TGTGCCAGCAGCCAAGTTCATCAGGGTGGGGAGCTGTTTTTT. The encoded protein is CASSQVHQGGELFF.

The genes are TRBV25-1 and TRBJ1-4; perhaps TRBD1 as D (6 bases). CDR3 length: 13 amino acids. Trimming took off 9 bases at V and 8 bases at J, with 16 bases between the two ends. Germline CDR1 MGHDK, CDR2 SYGVNS. The CDR3 here is CASSRVDSEKLFF. The CDR3 nucleotides read TGTGCCAGTAGTCGGGTGGACAGCGAAAAACTGTTTTTT.

The chain joins TRBV28 to TRBJ1-3; 9 bases line up with TRBD1. CDR3 length: 16 amino acids. Per the germline V gene, CDR1 is MDHEN and CDR2 is SYDVKM. With 7 bases clipped from V and 2 bases from J, the junction kept 9 bases outside the gene matches. CDR3 sequence: CASTFPTGGPGNTIYF. The CDR3 coding sequence is TGTGCCAGCACCTTCCCGACAGGGGGGCCTGGAAACACCATATATTTT.

The rearrangement joins TRBV29-1 to TRBJ2-7; D might be TRBD2 (6 bases). Trimming shortened V by 1 base and J by 4 bases, and 14 bases separated the two germline ends. This CDR3 is 14 amino acids long. The V gene's germline CDR1 is SQVTM and CDR2 ANQGSEA. As DNA, the CDR3 is TGCAGCGTTGAAGGCCGGGGGAGGAAGTACGAGCAGTACTTC. It translates to CSVEGRGRKYEQYF.

There are a few counts of this clone. V gene TRBV5-1 combines with J gene TRBJ2-3; no firm D call. From germline, CDR1 is SGHRS and CDR2 YFSETQ. CDR3 length: 14 amino acids. The germline V and J ends were trimmed by 1 base and 6 bases, with 12 bases remaining between them. The CDR3 reads CASSLSPPPDTQYF. Here the CDR3 DNA reads TGCGCCAGCAGCTTGTCACCCCCTCCGGATACGCAGTATTTT. Full variable domain (missing parts from reference TRBV5-1 and TRBJ2-3): KAGVTQTPRYLIKTRGQQVTLSCSPISGHRSVSWYQQTPGQGLQFLFEYFSETQRNKGNFPGRFSGRQFSNSRSEMNVSTLELGDSALYLCASSLSPPPDTQYFGPGTRLTVL.

The chain has TRBV5-1 and TRBJ1-6; 8 nucleotides align to TRBD1. The length of the CDR3 is 14 residues. Germline loops: CDR1 SGHRS, CDR2 YFSETQ. V was pared by 4 bases and J by 13 bases, with 10 bases of the junction left unmatched. For the CDR3, the DNA is TGCGCCAGCAGCAGGAGCGACAGGGGAGATCCCCTCCACTTT. Protein sequence: CASSRSDRGDPLHF.

This chain joins TRBV6-6 and TRBJ2-7, with D possibly being TRBD2 (5 bases). Germline loops: CDR1 MNHNY, CDR2 SVGAGI (reference sequence). This CDR3 spans 14 amino acids. V lost 7 bases, J lost 0 bases, and 13 bases lay in between. CDR3 in DNA: TGTGCCAGCACCAAAACCGGGAACTCCTACGAGCAGTACTTC. Its protein product is CASTKTGNSYEQYF.

Worth noting for this clone: Germline is not matched at one junction end, which may reflect a read error. The chain couples TRBV29-1 to TRBJ1-3; tentatively, D is TRBD1 (5 bases). Germline V CDR1 and CDR2: SQVTM, ANQGSEA. The CDR3 covers 12 residues. CDR3 bases: TGCAGCGTTCAAGACAGCGCGCACACCATATATTTT. This codes for CSVQDSAHTIYF.

Worth noting for this clone: A read error is possible here, since a much larger clone lies one base away. The chain couples TRBV7-6 to TRBJ2-3; possible D gene TRBD2, 6 bases. Germline V gene sequence: CDR1 SGHVS, CDR2 FNYEAQ. The CDR3 extends over 13 amino acids. Trimming cost V 1 base and J 4 bases, with 6 bases left between them. CDR3 amino acids: CASSLGGADTQYF. Here the CDR3 DNA reads TGTGCCAGCAGCTTAGGGGGGGCAGATACGCAGTATTTT. The full variable domain, in which reference TRBV7-6 and TRBJ2-3 provide the parts outside the CDR3, is GAGVSQSPRYKVTKRGQDVALRCDPISGHVSLYWYRQALGQGPEFLTYFNYEAQQDKSGLPNDRFSAERPEGSISTLTIQRTEQRDSAMYRCASSLGGADTQYFGPGTRLTVL.

This clone turned up a few times. V gene TRBV9 combines with J gene TRBJ2-2; D is unresolved. V was pared by 0 bases and J by 0 bases, with 3 bases between. The CDR3 totals 14 residues. Germline V gene lookup returns CDR1 SGDLS and CDR2 YYNGEE. CDR3 DNA sequence: TGTGCCAGCAGCGTAGTAACGAACACCGGGGAGCTGTTTTTT. It codes for CASSVVTNTGELFF.

In DNA form, the CDR3 reads TGTGCCTGGCTGTCTGGGGGGGGAGATACGCAGTATTTT. Translation gives CAWLSGGGDTQYF. The rearrangement links TRBV30 to TRBJ2-3, with 7 bases aligning to TRBD2. The germline V gene encodes CDR1 GTSNPN and CDR2 SVGIG (reference sequence). The CDR3 is 13 amino acids. Trimming at V came to 5 bases and at J to 5 bases, leaving 7 bases not matched to a gene. The whole variable domain, remainder taken from reference TRBV30 and TRBJ2-3, is SQTIHQWPATLVQPVGSPLSLECTVEGTSNPNLYWYRQAAGRGLQLLFYSVGIGQISSEVPQNLSASRPQDRQFILSSKKLLLSDSGFYLCAWLSGGGDTQYFGPGTRLTVL.

This clone was recorded only once. The chain recombines TRBV2 with TRBJ1-6, with 10 bases identical to TRBD1. This CDR3 is 17 amino acids long. Germline-derived CDR1 and CDR2 are SNHLY and FYNNEI. The trim removed 6 bases at V and 1 base at J, leaving 6 bases unmatched. This CDR3 is CASRPDRGPSYNSPLHF. Here the CDR3 DNA reads TGTGCCAGCAGGCCAGACAGGGGGCCTTCCTATAATTCACCCCTCCACTTT.

This sequence joins TRBV9 and TRBJ1-2, with D hard to call. V was shortened by 4 bases and J by 7 bases, with 20 bases between the two germline ends. The CDR3 contains 15 residues. CDR1 and CDR2 from the germline V gene are SGDLS and YYNGEE. The CDR3 coding sequence is TGTGCCAGCAGCCCACGAATGGACGGTCGGTTTGGCTACACCTTC. It yields the protein CASSPRMDGRFGYTF. Looking up the rest from reference TRBV9 and TRBJ1-2 gives the full variable domain: DSGVTQTPKHLITATGQRVTLRCSPRSGDLSVYWYQQSLDQGLQFLIQYYNGEERAKGNILERFSAQQFPDLHSELNLSSLELGDSALYFCASSPRMDGRFGYTFGSGTRLTVV.

The chain is built from TRBV5-4 and TRBJ2-1; D might be TRBD2 (6 bases). Germline assignment: CDR1 SGHNT and CDR2 YYREEE (reference sequence). Trimming removed 5 bases from V and 10 bases from J, with 22 bases in between. This CDR3 is 15 amino acids long. The CDR3 region is CASSIRSGVIGEQFF. DNA of the CDR3: TGTGCCAGCAGTATCCGGTCGGGAGTTATTGGGGAGCAGTTCTTC.

This clone was observed a single time. The chain is built from TRBV4-3 and TRBJ2-1; TRBD2 matches at 7 bases. This CDR3 comprises 17 residues. In germline, CDR1 is LGHNA, CDR2 YSLEER. Losses at the gene ends were 0 bases for V and 5 bases for J; bases not matched to a gene: 10. In nucleotides, the CDR3 is TGCGCCAGCAGCCAAGATTGGGGCGGGAGTCGGAACAATGAGCAGTTCTTC. Protein: CASSQDWGGSRNNEQFF.

The chain uses TRBV5-4 and TRBJ1-2; D uncertain. Trimming removed 0 bases from V and 7 bases from J, with 4 bases in between. CDR1 SGHNT and CDR2 YYREEE come from the germline V gene (reference sequence). This CDR3 has 11 residues. The CDR3 protein is CASSLEGGYTF. CDR3 in DNA: TGTGCCAGCAGCTTGGAAGGTGGCTACACCTTC.

CDR3 loop: CASSIPGLFNYGYTF. CDR3 nucleotide sequence: TGTGCCAGTAGTATCCCAGGACTATTTAACTATGGCTACACCTTC. The V gene is TRBV19, the J gene TRBJ1-2, with no clear D. Germline V CDR1 and CDR2: LNHDA, SQIVND (reference sequence). The CDR3 extends over 15 amino acids. Trimming pared 3 bases from V and 1 base from J, leaving 12 bases between. Based on the CDR3 plus reference TRBV19 and TRBJ1-2, the full variable domain is DGGITQSPKYLFRKEGQNVTLSCEQNLNHDAMYWYRQDPGQGLRLIYYSQIVNDFQKGDIAEGYSVSREKKESFPLTVTSAQKNPTAFYLCASSIPGLFNYGYTFGSGTRLTVV.